This T cell receptor (beta chain) was obtained from a study of shared clonotypes between healthy human individuals. Background on the study: Contributing individuals were a couple of females and three males aged 18 to 49.

At deep level, the assay was performed. Replicate sorted-subset PCRs were loaded with 150 to 250 ng DNA, roughly 33,000 T cell genomes. Only in-frame clones appear in the TCRdb table, and some are missing; sequencing was by immunoSEQ multiplex PCR. The repertoire includes about 700,000 clones, roughly nine tenths of them detected once, and roughly 22% sits in the top ten. V lost 4 bases to trimming and J lost 7 bases; unmatched junction nucleotides: 9. CDR3 length: 15 residues. Germline V gene lookup returns CDR1 MNHNS and CDR2 SASEGT. Cells designated naive CD8 were CD45RO-negative and were positively selected for CCR7, with terminally differentiated effector memory CD45RA+ cells excluded.

The sequence derives from a man between 25 and 39 years old in good health. The sequenced sample was naive CD8+ T cells sorted from blood. The V call is TRBV6-1, the J call TRBJ2-7; 11 nucleotides agree with TRBD2. CDR3 sequence reads: CASSGTLAGVGEQYF. For the CDR3, the DNA is TGTGCCAGCAGTGGAACACTAGCGGGAGTTGGGGAGCAGTACTTC.